In its sample, the clone carrying this T cell receptor beta chain was seen many times. This sample was taken from a study of T-cell reconstitution after alpha-beta-depleted transplantation in children. The CDR3 has 14 residues. V shed 5 bases, J shed 3 bases, and the junction held 7 bases outside the gene matches. Germline V gene sequence: CDR1 SQVTM, CDR2 ANQGSEA. The TCRbeta library was prepared with unique molecular identifiers. TCRdb analysed the PCR reads with MiXCR anew, one entry per CDR3 protein. There are hundreds of thousands of distinct CDR3 sequences in the sample; 10% to 15% occur only once, and about 4% lies in the top ten.

This sample comprised PBMCs, obtained from the stem cell graft. The TCR originated in a human donor who donated a stem cell graft to a child with Fanconi anemia. The genes are TRBV29-1 and TRBJ2-5; 9 nucleotides match TRBD1. CDR3 amino acids: CSVTARTGEETQYF. CDR3 nucleotides: TGCAGCGTTACGGCCCGGACAGGGGAAGAGACCCAGTACTTC.